Shown below are 22 T cell receptor delta chains from a single sample sequenced in a study of gamma-delta chains in newborns, infants, children. TCRdb reanalysed the reads with CATT. This table has around 10,000 delta-chain clones, approximately 9.1% appearing once. Material: blood. The receptors come from a child who was a newborn, infant or young child, either healthy, febrile or measles-vaccinated (not recorded which).

Worth noting for this clone: Translating this DNA gives a protein that differs at residue 10 from the TCRdb one, which belongs to a much larger clone; a read error is likely, and the protein shown is this translation. This chain connects TRDV2 to TRDJ1; D might be TRDD3 (6 bases). This CDR3 has 19 amino acids. The germline V gene encodes CDR1 GEAIGNYY and CDR2 EKD. The germline V and J ends were trimmed by 1 base and 4 bases, with 27 bases remaining between them. Here the CDR3 DNA reads TGTGCCTGTGACACTCTGTTGATGGGGGGTACGAAGGGGGACGATAAACTCATCTTT. Residues: CACDTLLMGGTKGDDKLIF.

This clone has more than one count but fewer than ten. The translated DNA and TCRdb's protein are not identical at residue 9; the protein here was translated from the DNA. This sequence joins TRDV2 and TRDJ1; 10 positions agree with TRDD3. Per germline, CDR1 GEAIGNYY and CDR2 EKD. Germline trimming cut 3 bases from V and 4 bases from J; bases unmatched to any gene: 7. The CDR3 runs 15 residues. This CDR3 reads CACDALGDRGDKLIF. As DNA, the CDR3 is TGTGCCTGTGACGCGCTGGGGGATAGAGGCGATAAACTCATCTTT.

The chain joins TRDV2 to TRDJ1; 9 bases match TRDD3. The CDR3 loop spans 17 amino acids. Germline CDR1 GEAIGNYY, CDR2 EKD. V dropped 1 base and J dropped 0; count of bases not matched to a gene: 8. CDR3 loop: CACDTSWGMAYTDKLIF. The CDR3 coding sequence is TGTGCCTGTGACACAAGCTGGGGGATGGCGTACACCGATAAACTCATCTTT.

Comment on this clone: Being one base from a much bigger clone, this may be a read error. Other nucleotide sequences from this sample produce the same CDR3. The chain carries TRDV2 and TRDJ1; 8 bases are shared with TRDD3. Germline loops: CDR1 GEAIGNYY, CDR2 EKD. This CDR3 spans 16 amino acids. The ends lost 0 bases at V and 0 bases at J; junction bases unmatched: 5. The CDR3 region is CACDTLGESYTDKLIF. The CDR3 DNA is TGTGCCTGTGACACCCTGGGGGAGTCATACACCGATAAACTCATCTTT.

Regarding this clone: A read error is possible here, since a much larger clone lies one base away. This chain uses TRDV2 with TRDJ1, with 7 bases fitting TRDD3. The CDR3 consists of 13 residues. Germline CDR1 reads GEAIGNYY; CDR2 reads EKD. DNA of the CDR3: TGTGCCTGTGAGTACTGGGGACAGGATAAACTCACCTTT. It codes for CACEYWGQDKLTF.

There are a few counts of this clone. The V and J genes are TRDV2 and TRDJ1; TRDD3 aligns across 9 bases. The CDR3 runs to 18 residues. From germline, CDR1 is GEAIGNYY and CDR2 EKD. With V trimmed by 1 base and J by 0 bases, 11 bases remained unmatched. CDR3 DNA: TGTGCCTGTGACACAGTAGCCCGGGGGATACCGTACACCGATAAACTCATCTTT. This gives the protein CACDTVARGIPYTDKLIF.

This sequence joins TRDV2 and TRDJ1, with D tentatively TRDD3 (5 bases). The germline V gene encodes CDR1 GEAIGNYY and CDR2 EKD. V was cut by 0 bases and J by 1 base, with 11 bases left in between. CDR3 length: 15 residues. The CDR3 sequence is CACDTVRGPTDKLIF. The CDR3 coding sequence is TGTGCCTGTGACACCGTACGGGGGCCCACCGATAAACTCATCTTT.

This clone has only a few counts. A junction end diverges from the germline sequence, so it may reflect a read error. Within the sample, other DNA sequences also encode this same CDR3. This chain uses TRDV2 with TRDJ3; TRDD3 matches 10 bases. Germline lookup yields CDR1 GEAIGNYY and CDR2 EKD. The CDR3 totals 18 residues. CDR3 nucleotide sequence: TGTGCCTGTGACAATACTGGGGGATCATCCTGGGACACCCGGCAGATGTTTTTC. Its translation: CACDNTGGSSWDTRQMFF.

About this clone itself: A far larger clone is one base from this, pointing to a likely read error. CDR3 coding DNA: TGTGCCTGTGGCACCGTGGGGGATACTTTGACAGCACAACTCTTCTTT. Its translation is CACGTVGDTLTAQLFF. The chain links TRDV2 to TRDJ2, with TRDD3 matching over 9 bases. Germline V gene data show CDR1 as GEAIGNYY and CDR2 as EKD. The CDR3 sequence is 16 residues long.

By share, this clone ranks as medium-sized. This specimen includes other DNA sequences encoding the same CDR3. The V and J genes are TRDV2 and TRDJ1; D might be TRDD3 (5 bases). The germline CDR1 and CDR2 sequences are GEAIGNYY and EKD. The CDR3 contains 18 residues. V gave up 3 bases and J gave up 0 bases, with 22 bases separating them. DNA of the CDR3: TGTGCCTGTGACCCGCTAGCAGGGGACTTTACGTACACCGATAAACTCATCTTT. Translated: CACDPLAGDFTYTDKLIF.

This clone has only a few counts. The V call is TRDV1, the J call TRDJ1; TRDD3 matches at 13 bases. The CDR3 contains 23 residues. J gave up 5 bases and V 5 bases, and 29 bases lay outside the gene matches. Germline assignment: CDR1 TSWWSYY and CDR2 QGS. CDR3: CALGPFLLVLGDTRIVVGDKLIF. The CDR3 region has the DNA TGTGCTCTTGGGCCCTTCCTTCTAGTACTGGGGGATACGCGTATAGTCGTTGGGGATAAACTCATCTTT.

DNA of the CDR3: TGTGCCTTTCTCGGACTGGTCAAGTACACCGATAAACTCATCTTT. Amino acids: CAFLGLVKYTDKLIF. J is TRDJ1 and V is TRDV3, with D possibly matching TRDD3 (5 bases). Trimming cost V 2 bases and J 0 bases, with 16 bases left between them. CDR3 length equals 15 residues. The germline gives CDR1 TVYSNPD, CDR2 GDNSRS (reference sequence).

This clone was seen more than once but under ten times. The V gene is TRDV2, the J gene TRDJ1; 13 bases match TRDD3. Germline V lookup: CDR1 GEAIGNYY, CDR2 EKD. V shed 1 base, J shed 4 bases, and the junction held 8 bases outside the gene matches. The CDR3 runs to 17 residues. The CDR3 region has the DNA TGTGCCTGTGACACTCTACTGGGGGATACGGATAACGATAAACTCATCTTT. Translation: CACDTLLGDTDNDKLIF.

This clone was detected a few times. The chain has TRDV2 and TRDJ3; the D gene is possibly TRDD3 (5 bases). Germline loops: CDR1 GEAIGNYY, CDR2 EKD. The CDR3 consists of 18 residues. Deletions cut 0 bases from V and 0 bases from J, with 11 bases between. CDR3 amino acids: CACDTSAGGSWDTRQMFF. The CDR3 bases are TGTGCCTGTGACACCAGCGCGGGGGGCTCCTGGGACACCCGACAGATGTTTTTC.

This clone was seen more than once but under ten times. A much larger clone differs from this one at a single base, so this may be a read error. V gene TRDV2 combines with J gene TRDJ1; 8 nucleotides align to TRDD3. The trim removed 0 bases at V and 7 bases at J, leaving 6 bases unmatched. This CDR3 spans 14 amino acids. Germline CDR1 and CDR2: GEAIGNYY and EKD. This CDR3 reads CACDTLGYAGKLIF. CDR3 DNA sequence: TGTGCCTGTGACACCCTGGGATACGCCGGTAAACTCATCTTT.

J is TRDJ3 and V is TRDV2; 9 nucleotides match TRDD3. The CDR3 runs 16 residues. Germline V gene sequence: CDR1 GEAIGNYY, CDR2 EKD. Trimming took 3 bases from V and 5 from J; bases not matched to a gene: 4. CDR3: CACDPLGDRDTRQMFF. CDR3 DNA: TGTGCCTGTGACCCACTGGGGGACAGGGACACCCGACAGATGTTTTTC.

The rearrangement joins TRDV2 to TRDJ2; 10 bases fit TRDD3. The CDR3 totals 15 residues. V trimming: 0 bases; J trimming: 5 bases; junction bases outside the gene matches: 2. Germline loops: CDR1 GEAIGNYY, CDR2 EKD. The CDR3 nucleotides are TGTGCCTGTGACACCATACTGGGGGATACAGCACAACTCTTCTTT. Its translation: CACDTILGDTAQLFF.

By proportion, this clone is medium-sized. The CDR3 nucleotides are TGTGCCTGTGACACCGTCTCCCAGAGATACACCGATAAACTCATCTTT. Amino acid sequence: CACDTVSQRYTDKLIF. The genes are TRDV2 and TRDJ1; D uncertain. Germline lookup yields CDR1 GEAIGNYY and CDR2 EKD. The V gene lost 0 bases and the J gene lost 0 bases, with 13 bases spanning the gap. This CDR3 has 16 residues.

In this sample, this clone turned up a few times. TCRdb's protein for this DNA is that of a much larger clone and differs from the translation at residue 13, likely a read error; the protein shown is the DNA translation. For the CDR3, the DNA is TGTGCCTGTGACACCGTACTGGGGGATACCTCCTGGGGCACCCGACAGATGTTTTTC. This sequence encodes CACDTVLGDTSWGTRQMFF. The chain links TRDV2 to TRDJ3; TRDD3 matches at 12 bases. This CDR3 contains 19 residues. Germline V gene data show CDR1 as GEAIGNYY and CDR2 as EKD.

Turning to this clone: A much larger clonotype is one base distant, so this may be a read error. The rearrangement links TRDV2 to TRDJ1, with 7 bases fitting TRDD3. This CDR3 comprises 13 residues. Trimming removed 3 bases from V and 3 bases from J; junction bases left unmatched: 3. CDR1 and CDR2 from the germline V gene are GEAIGNYY and EKD. This CDR3 is CACDLLGSDKLIF. The CDR3 coding sequence is TGTGCCTGTGACTTACTGGGGTCCGATAAACTCATCTTT.

The chain carries TRDV2 and TRDJ3, with TRDD3 matching over 8 bases. The CDR3 covers 18 residues. Germline V gene lookup returns CDR1 GEAIGNYY and CDR2 EKD. Losses at the gene ends were 5 bases for V and 0 bases for J; bases not matched to a gene: 8. The CDR3 protein is CACAQLGDLSWDTRQMFF. In nucleotides, the CDR3 is TGTGCCTGTGCTCAGCTGGGGGACCTCTCCTGGGACACCCGACAGATGTTTTTC.

Regarding this clone: This may be a read error, as it is one base from a much larger clone. V gene TRDV2 combines with J gene TRDJ1; 9 positions match TRDD3. This CDR3 has 16 residues. CDR1 is GEAIGNYY, CDR2 EKD, per germline. The CDR3 spells CAYDNLGDTQTDKLIF. CDR3 nucleotides: TGTGCCTATGACAACTTAGGGGATACGCAAACCGATAAACTCATCTTT.